These 15 T cell receptor beta chains were sequenced from one sample in a study of molecular identifiers for immune sequencing clone quantification (dated by TCRdb to about 2018). Receptors were amplified or captured by PCR. Sequencing used an Illumina HiSeq 4000. The public reads were quality trimmed at Q25 with fastp and then assembled into clones with MiXCR by TCRdb, keeping productive beta chains. For every CDR3 protein sequence, its rows merge into one entry that carries the most common genes and DNA. This sample has about half a million distinct CDR3 sequences in its table, and about 20% of those were observed once. The ten largest clones capture approximately 0.84% of the sample. Material: naive CD8+ T cells from blood, with Jurkat cell RNA spiked in. The label giving this sample's cell subset or site can be read as: FACS-sorted CD8+CD4-CCR7+CD45RA+ naive T cells. The source is a human donor in good health. Some libraries in this study had Jurkat cell RNA spiked in.

This clonotype has a count of ten or more. The chain links TRBV6-5 to TRBJ2-5; the D gene could be TRBD1 or TRBD2 (5 bases each). The V gene lost 6 bases and the J gene lost 5 bases, with 13 bases spanning the gap. This CDR3 has 13 residues. Looked up from germline, CDR1 is MNHEY and CDR2 is SVGAGI. CDR3 region: CASRKRWGETQYF. Written as DNA, the CDR3 is TGTGCCAGCAGAAAACGTTGGGGGGAGACCCAGTACTTC.

The sample holds many counts of this clonotype. The chain carries TRBV10-3 and TRBJ2-7; D unclear. The V end lost 2 bases, the J end lost 5 bases, and 4 bases lay between the germline ends. Germline V gene sequence: CDR1 ENHRY, CDR2 SYGVKD. The CDR3 covers 11 residues. The CDR3 DNA reads TGTGCCATCAGTGAGACAAACGAGCAGTACTTC. Its translation: CAISETNEQYF.

About this clonotype: A much larger clone differs from this one at a single base, so this may be a read error. The CDR3 does not end in the conserved phenylalanine or tryptophan, so this is likely a read error. V gene TRBV12-3 or TRBV12-4 combines with J gene TRBJ2-3; D is undetermined. Trimming took 6 bases from V and 2 from J, leaving 6 bases between them. The length of the CDR3 is 12 residues. The chain's CDR3 is CASRWDTDTQYS. The CDR3 DNA reads TGTGCCAGCAGATGGGACACAGATACGCAGTATTCT.

The CDR3 protein is CASSPWSGELFF. As DNA, the CDR3 is TGTGCCAGCAGCCCCTGGTCCGGGGAGCTGTTTTTT. The chain links TRBV9 to TRBJ2-2; D gene ambiguous. The germline V gene has CDR1 SGDLS and CDR2 YYNGEE. Deletions cut 4 bases from V and 6 bases from J, with 7 bases between. This CDR3 has 12 residues.

The V gene is TRBV24-1, the J gene TRBJ2-5; 8 bases line up with TRBD1. The CDR3 extends over 15 amino acids. Germline V gene lookup returns CDR1 KGHDR and CDR2 SFDVKD. V dropped 8 bases and J dropped 3; count of bases not matched to a gene: 10. In DNA, the CDR3 is TGTGCCACCACCTCCGGGACAGGTGGGGAAGAGACCCAGTACTTC. Protein: CATTSGTGGEETQYF.

J is TRBJ2-1 and V is TRBV19; 8 bases agree with TRBD2. This CDR3 region has 15 residues. Trimming at V came to 3 bases and at J to 4 bases, leaving 5 bases not matched to a gene. CDR1 LNHDA and CDR2 SQIVND come from the germline V gene (reference sequence). CDR3 protein: CASSIGGGRYNEQFF. The CDR3, as DNA: TGTGCCAGTAGTATCGGGGGGGGGCGGTACAATGAGCAGTTCTTC.

This clonotype was seen ten or more times. The rearrangement uses TRBV7-9 and TRBJ1-1; D is undetermined. The length of the CDR3 is 14 residues. Trimming removed 1 base at V and 3 bases at J, with 9 bases between. CDR1 and CDR2 (germline): SEHNR, FQNEAQ (reference sequence). The CDR3 DNA reads as TGTGCCAGCAGCTTAGGGCACCCCGACACTGAAGCTTTCTTT. Amino acid sequence: CASSLGHPDTEAFF.

As for this clonotype: This may stem from a read error, because a much larger clone lies one nucleotide away. It is likely a read error, because the conserved phenylalanine at the end of the CDR3 is missing. The DNA of the CDR3 is TGTGCCAGCAGTCAGGGGACTAGCCGTTTCACAGATACGCAGTATCTT. Encoded protein: CASSQGTSRFTDTQYL. The J gene is TRBJ2-3, the V gene TRBV12-3 or TRBV12-4, with 9 bases matching TRBD2. The V and J ends lost 5 bases and 2 bases, in that order; junction bases with no gene match: 8. The CDR3 extends over 16 amino acids.

This clonotype was observed many times. The V gene is TRBV15, the J gene TRBJ1-6; D is ambiguous. This CDR3 comprises 16 residues. Germline V CDR1 and CDR2: LNHNV, YYDKDF (reference sequence). The V end was cut by 3 bases, the J end by 10 bases, with 19 bases between. The CDR3 is CATSRRERVLGSPLHF. CDR3 DNA: TGTGCCACCAGCAGGAGGGAGAGGGTTTTAGGATCACCCCTCCACTTT.

This clonotype was seen a handful of times. This chain joins TRBV5-6 and TRBJ1-1; no firm D call. Looked up from germline, CDR1 is SGHDT and CDR2 is YYEEEE. The CDR3 runs to 17 residues. The V and J ends lost 0 bases and 1 base respectively, with 16 bases between them. For the CDR3, the DNA is TGTGCCAGCAGCTTGGGGAAAGTGAGAACGGGGAACACTGAAGCTTTCTTT. This encodes CASSLGKVRTGNTEAFF.

Notes on this clonotype: The junction differs from germline at one of its ends, possibly a read error. This chain links TRBV7-2 with TRBJ1-4, with D unresolved. Germline V gives CDR1 SGHTA, CDR2 FQGNSA. The CDR3 is 18 residues long. CDR3 sequence: CASSLDPLSRVPNEKLVF. CDR3 nucleotide sequence: TGTGCCAGCAGCTTAGACCCCCTTAGCCGGGTTCCTAATGAAAAACTGGTTTTT.

Concerning this clonotype itself: It may be a read error: a sequence one base away is much more abundant. The J gene is TRBJ2-5, the V gene TRBV6-5, with 7 bases identical to TRBD1. The CDR3 is 12 amino acids. Germline values: CDR1 MNHEY, CDR2 SVGAGI. CDR3 bases: TGTGCCAGCACCGGGACAGTCGGCACCCGGTACTTC. It translates to CASTGTVGTRYF.

This clonotype was observed at least ten times. V is TRBV5-4 and J is TRBJ2-5; D perhaps matches TRBD2 (6 bases). Germline lookup yields CDR1 SGHNT and CDR2 YYREEE (reference sequence). This CDR3 spans 15 amino acids. V was clipped by 4 bases and J by 2 bases, with 15 bases between them. The DNA of the CDR3 is TGTGCCAGCAGCCAGGGTGTCGGGGGACAAGAGACCCAGTACTTC. The encoded protein is CASSQGVGGQETQYF. Filled out from reference TRBV5-4 and TRBJ2-5, the complete variable domain reads ETGVTQSPTHLIKTRGQQVTLRCSSQSGHNTVSWYQQALGQGPQFIFQYYREEENGRGNFPPRFSGLQFPNYSSELNVNALELDDSALYLCASSQGVGGQETQYFGPGTRLLVL.

This clonotype has just a few counts. This chain uses TRBV20-1 with TRBJ1-5; D unresolved. Germline-derived CDR1 and CDR2 are DFQATT and SNEGSKA (reference sequence). V was clipped by 3 bases and J by 7 bases, with 13 bases between them. The CDR3 sequence is 13 residues long. The CDR3 DNA sequence: TGCAGTGCTAGGTTAGCACGGTACCAGCCCCAGCATTTT. It is translated as CSARLARYQPQHF.

The chain carries TRBV7-9 and TRBJ2-1; D perhaps matches TRBD1 (6 bases). V gave up 5 bases and J gave up 2 bases, with 16 bases separating them. There are 16 residues in the CDR3. The germline V gene encodes CDR1 SEHNR and CDR2 FQNEAQ (reference sequence). The chain's CDR3 is CASSPPTGFTYNEQFF. As DNA, the CDR3 is TGTGCCAGCAGCCCGCCGACAGGTTTCACCTACAATGAGCAGTTCTTC.